This entry concerns a single T cell receptor beta chain. What it recognizes is unknown. The data were taken from a study of shared clonotypes between healthy human individuals. Study-wide points: What naive subsets generally showed was a larger estimated richness than memory subsets showed.

TCRdb's copy holds only in-frame clones and misses some; the assay was immunoSEQ multiplex PCR. In the table there are around 550,000 clones, less than 96% of which are singletons. Sequenced sample: naive CD4+ T cells sorted from blood. As for subset: CD45RA+ positively selected. The TCR comes from a woman aged 30 to 39 in good health.

CDR3 sequence: CASRREYGYTF. The CDR3 bases are TGTGCCAGCAGGAGAGAGTATGGCTACACCTTC. This chain links TRBV2 with TRBJ1-2; D gene uncertain. Between the trimmed V and J ends, which lost 6 bases and 5 bases, there was a span of 7 bases. The CDR3 loop spans 11 amino acids. From germline, CDR1 is SNHLY and CDR2 FYNNEI.